This entry lists 22 T cell receptor beta chains sequenced from one sample in a study of radiation and T cells in renal cell carcinoma. Repertoires were generated with immunoSEQ multiplex PCR, while TCRdb's copy carries only in-frame clones and drops some. The sample holds around 95,000 clones, 70% to 85% seen once. Time point denoted: blood 4 weeks post-SBRT, at nephrectomy. Indicated treatment: 15 Gy SBRT to primary tumor, nephrectomy 4 weeks later. Sample: blood, taken from a patient whose treatment included radiotherapy and nephrectomy. The receptors come from a man in his 60s with renal cell carcinoma.

This clone showed up just a few times. The gene calls are TRBV10-3 and TRBJ2-5; TRBD2 is a possible D gene (6 bases). The CDR3 spans 15 residues. Germline-derived CDR1 and CDR2 are ENHRY and SYGVKD. V was cut by 11 bases and J by 2 bases, with 21 bases left in between. CDR3 region: CAAGSRAGPQETQYF. The CDR3 DNA sequence: TGTGCCGCGGGGTCAAGGGCGGGTCCTCAAGAGACCCAGTACTTC.

This clone was seen a handful of times. J is TRBJ1-2 and V is TRBV27; the D gene is possibly TRBD1 (5 bases). Trimming left V 3 bases short and J 0 bases short, with 11 bases between. Germline values: CDR1 MNHEY, CDR2 SMNVEV (reference sequence). The CDR3 length is 15 residues. The CDR3, as DNA: TGTGCCAGCAGTTTGGCGGGACTCACTAACTATGGCTACACCTTC. It encodes CASSLAGLTNYGYTF.

The chain employs TRBV28 and TRBJ1-2; D is unclear. CDR3 length: 14 amino acids. Germline assignment: CDR1 MDHEN and CDR2 SYDVKM. V lost 2 bases to trimming and J lost 4 bases, with 11 bases between them. The chain's CDR3 is CASSLGRELYGYTF. DNA for the CDR3: TGTGCCAGCAGTTTAGGGAGGGAGCTCTATGGCTACACCTTC.

Turning to this clone: The sample carries other DNA sequences with the same CDR3. The chain employs TRBV9 and TRBJ2-5; possible D gene TRBD1, 6 bases. The germline V gene encodes CDR1 SGDLS and CDR2 YYNGEE. Trimming stripped 0 bases from V and 1 base from J, with 10 bases between. CDR3 size: 15 residues. CDR3 loop: CASSVAGDTQETQYF. CDR3 DNA sequence: TGTGCCAGCAGCGTAGCTGGGGACACCCAAGAGACCCAGTACTTC.

This chain connects TRBV6-1 to TRBJ1-2; TRBD1 matches at 7 bases. Germline assignment: CDR1 MNHNS and CDR2 SASEGT. The length of the CDR3 is 13 residues. The trim removed 10 bases at V and 4 bases at J, leaving 9 bases unmatched. CDR3 DNA sequence: TGTGCCACCGCAGGGGGGGCTTTCTATGGCTACACCTTC. It translates to CATAGGAFYGYTF.

This clone was seen a handful of times. J is TRBJ2-5 and V is TRBV30, with 12 bases identical to TRBD2. J gave up 5 bases and V 3 bases, and 4 bases lay outside the gene matches. Germline loops: CDR1 GTSNPN, CDR2 SVGIG (reference sequence). CDR3 length equals 14 residues. The CDR3 region is CAWRTSGSLETQYF. Here the CDR3 DNA reads TGTGCCTGGAGGACTAGCGGGAGTCTCGAGACCCAGTACTTC.

The rearrangement uses TRBV19 and TRBJ2-2, with 8 bases identical to TRBD1. Germline CDR1 reads LNHDA; CDR2 reads SQIVND (reference sequence). CDR3 length: 16 residues. J gave up 4 bases and V 4 bases, and 8 bases lay outside the gene matches. The CDR3 DNA is TGTGCCAGTAGTACAGGACAGGGATTCGCCACCGGGGAGCTGTTTTTT. Translating it yields CASSTGQGFATGELFF.

The count of this clone is one. The gene calls are TRBV18 and TRBJ2-2; 7 positions match TRBD1. The V gene end was trimmed by 6 bases and the J gene end by 3 bases; junction bases not matched to a gene: 10. CDR1 and CDR2 from the germline V gene are KGHSH and LQKENI. This CDR3 comprises 16 residues. The CDR3 is CASSPTDRPDTGELFF. As DNA, the CDR3 is TGTGCCAGCTCCCCCACGGACAGGCCTGACACCGGGGAGCTGTTTTTT. The full variable domain, completed using reference TRBV18 and TRBJ2-2, is NAGVMQNPRHLVRRRGQEARLRCSPMKGHSHVYWYRQLPEEGLKFMVYLQKENIIDESGMPKERFSAEFPKEGPSILRIQQVVRGDSAAYFCASSPTDRPDTGELFFGEGSRLTVL.

The V call is TRBV7-9, the J call TRBJ2-5, with unresolved D. The CDR3 length is 18 residues. Looked up from germline, CDR1 is SEHNR and CDR2 is FQNEAQ (reference sequence). V was cut by 1 base and J by 2 bases, with 20 bases left in between. CDR3 in amino acids: CASSLVLSARRLQETQYF. The CDR3 DNA reads TGTGCCAGCAGCTTAGTCCTCTCTGCCCGGAGACTTCAAGAGACCCAGTACTTC.

V is TRBV29-1 and J is TRBJ1-3, with D possibly being TRBD1 (5 bases). Trimming cost V 7 bases and J 0 bases, with 16 bases left between them. This CDR3 contains 15 residues. Germline CDR1 SQVTM, CDR2 ANQGSEA. CDR3 region: CSAGTGRHSGNTIYF. The CDR3, as DNA: TGCAGCGCCGGCACGGGGCGCCACTCTGGAAACACCATATATTTT. The full variable domain, completed using reference TRBV29-1 and TRBJ1-3, is SAVISQKPSRDICQRGTSLTIQCQVDSQVTMMFWYRQQPGQSLTLIATANQGSEATYESGFVIDKFPISRPNLTFSTLTVSNMSPEDSSIYLCSAGTGRHSGNTIYFGEGSWLTVV.

The gene calls are TRBV7-8 and TRBJ2-7; no clear D gene. V lost 3 bases and J lost 4, with 7 bases in between. Germline V gene sequence: CDR1 SGHVS, CDR2 FQNEAQ. This CDR3 has 12 residues. The CDR3 loop reads CASSFGPYEQYF. The CDR3 coding sequence is TGTGCCAGCAGCTTTGGACCTTACGAGCAGTACTTC.

The genes are TRBV10-1 and TRBJ2-1, with D perhaps matching TRBD1 (5 bases). There are 13 residues in the CDR3. The V end lost 3 bases, the J end lost 9 bases, and 12 bases lay between the germline ends. Germline CDR1 reads WNHNN; CDR2 reads SYGVQD (reference sequence). The CDR3 sequence: CASSDRTRGEQFF. CDR3 nucleotide sequence: TGCGCCAGCAGTGACCGGACAAGGGGTGAGCAGTTCTTC.

Remarks on this clone: The same CDR3 also results from other DNA sequences found in this sample. This sequence joins TRBV7-2 and TRBJ2-5, with a possible D match to TRBD2 (6 bases). The V and J ends lost 5 bases and 5 bases respectively, with 15 bases between them. Looked up from germline, CDR1 is SGHTA and CDR2 is FQGNSA. The length of the CDR3 is 14 residues. Here the CDR3 reads CASSPLGGRETQYF. The CDR3 nucleotides read TGTGCCAGCAGCCCCCTAGGAGGGCGGGAGACCCAGTACTTC.

V and J are TRBV27 and TRBJ2-7, with D possibly TRBD1 on 5 matching bases. From germline, CDR1 is MNHEY and CDR2 SMNVEV (reference sequence). The CDR3 is 14 residues long. Trimming took 3 bases from V and 2 from J, leaving 11 bases between them. In DNA form, the CDR3 reads TGTGCCAGCAGTTTCCAGGGATTTCCCTACGAGCAGTACTTC. This encodes CASSFQGFPYEQYF.

The table lists this clone with a count of one. CDR3 DNA sequence: TGTGCCAGCAGTTACGGGACCTACTACGAGCAGTACTTC. Residues: CASSYGTYYEQYF. The rearrangement links TRBV6-5 to TRBJ2-7, with D tentatively TRBD1 or TRBD2 (5 bases each). The CDR3 has 13 residues. The germline CDR1 and CDR2 sequences are MNHEY and SVGAGI. V was shortened by 2 bases and J by 3 bases, with 8 bases between the two germline ends.

The chain joins TRBV28 to TRBJ2-1; D perhaps matches TRBD2 (5 bases). Germline values: CDR1 MDHEN, CDR2 SYDVKM. The CDR3 totals 17 residues. V shed 1 base and J shed 0 bases, with 13 bases lying between them. CDR3 nucleotides: TGTGCCAGCAGTTTATCCCCTGACTATAGCTCCTACAATGAGCAGTTCTTC. Translated: CASSLSPDYSSYNEQFF.

This clone was counted a single time. V gene TRBV7-7 combines with J gene TRBJ2-3, with 8 bases that match TRBD2. Trimming took 5 bases from V and 4 from J; bases not matched to a gene: 8. The germline CDR1 and CDR2 sequences are SSHAT and FNYEAQ (reference sequence). The CDR3 is 15 residues long. The CDR3 coding sequence is TGTGCCAGCAGCCCCGGACTAGCCAACTCAGATACGCAGTATTTT. It codes for CASSPGLANSDTQYF.

The chain has TRBV5-1 and TRBJ2-5; D possibly corresponds to TRBD1 (5 bases). V lost 2 bases to trimming and J lost 2 bases, with 16 bases between them. Germline CDR1 is SGHRS and CDR2 is YFSETQ. The CDR3 totals 16 residues. DNA of the CDR3: TGCGCCAGCAGCTTCTGGGGCAGGGTCCAACAAGAGACCCAGTACTTC. Translated, it gives CASSFWGRVQQETQYF. Using reference TRBV5-1 and TRBJ2-5 for the parts outside the CDR3, the full variable domain is KAGVTQTPRYLIKTRGQQVTLSCSPISGHRSVSWYQQTPGQGLQFLFEYFSETQRNKGNFPGRFSGRQFSNSRSEMNVSTLELGDSALYLCASSFWGRVQQETQYFGPGTRLLVL.

The chain uses TRBV9 and TRBJ2-5; TRBD2 agrees at 11 bases. Per the germline V gene, CDR1 is SGDLS and CDR2 is YYNGEE. This CDR3 has 17 residues. Trimming cost V 3 bases and J 1 base; bases outside gene matches: 8. CDR3 amino acids: CASSEARSGRAQETQYF. CDR3 DNA sequence: TGTGCCAGCAGCGAGGCCCGTAGCGGGAGGGCCCAAGAGACCCAGTACTTC.

CDR3 DNA: TGTGCCAGCAAGGGTAGCAATCAGCCCCAGCATTTT. Its translation: CASKGSNQPQHF. The chain employs TRBV2 and TRBJ1-5; D remains unclear. From germline, CDR1 is SNHLY and CDR2 FYNNEI. Trimming stripped 7 bases from V and 0 bases from J, with 4 bases between. This CDR3 region has 12 residues.

The gene calls are TRBV11-2 and TRBJ2-5; D remains ambiguous. The CDR3 has 13 amino acids. Trimming pared 5 bases from V and 5 bases from J, leaving 12 bases between. The germline V gene has CDR1 SGHAT and CDR2 FQNNGV. The CDR3 region is CASSQNSVETQYF. In DNA, the CDR3 is TGTGCCAGCAGCCAGAACAGTGTGGAGACCCAGTACTTC.

The chain joins TRBV7-6 to TRBJ2-1; 15 nucleotides line up with TRBD2. Germline-derived CDR1 and CDR2 are SGHVS and FNYEAQ. Trimming at V came to 5 bases and at J to 4 bases, leaving 9 bases not matched to a gene. This CDR3 has 18 residues. The CDR3 protein is CASSSGLAGGPRYNEQFF. The CDR3 DNA is TGTGCCAGCAGCAGCGGACTAGCGGGAGGGCCTAGATACAATGAGCAGTTCTTC.